This paragraph covers one T cell receptor (beta chain) sequence. Its antigen is not identified. This sample was taken from a study of cytomegalovirus exposure and HLA in healthy donors. Study-wide points: Under in vitro conditions, a few CMV-associated chains were confirmed as specific for CMV antigens. There were some public TCRs occurring in many donors, but most TCR sequences were rare. According to reports, the classifier identified cytomegalovirus status with high specificity and sensitivity.

Sequenced by immunoSEQ multiplex PCR; TCRdb stores in-frame clones only, minus some. This sample has some 120,000 clones, with roughly 95% found just once. CDR3 length: 15 residues. Per the germline V gene, CDR1 is SNHLY and CDR2 is FYNNEI. V shed 8 bases, J shed 0 bases, and the junction held 6 bases outside the gene matches. The TCR originated in a man younger than 30 in good health and CMV-seronegative. The genes are TRBV2 and TRBJ2-3; 9 bases align to TRBD2. Sequencing was done on a sample of PBMCs. CDR3 nucleotide sequence: TGTGCCAGCCTCCCTAGCGGGGTTAGCACAGATACGCAGTATTTT. Translation gives CASLPSGVSTDTQYF.